The clone carrying this T cell receptor beta chain came up a few times. Its antigen is currently unknown. The sample originates from a study of naive and memory T cell subsets. The CDR3 runs to 11 residues. Germline values: CDR1 MGHDK, CDR2 SYGVNS. Trimming took off 4 bases at V and 8 bases at J, with 9 bases between the two ends. Study outcomes and limitations: Each distinct alpha or beta sequence counts as one clonotype. TCR counts from RNA may reflect activation-linked expression changes.

The beta constant-region primer was an equimolar mix of two oligonucleotides covering TRBC1 and TRBC2. TCRdb reprocessed the UMI-ligation and nested PCR reads with MiXCR, giving one entry per CDR3 protein. The sample has some 87,000 distinct CDR3 sequences, 7% seen once. CD4 T cells were positively selected, then CD8 T cells from the CD4-negative fraction. The TCR originated in a human donor in good health. The genes are TRBV25-1 and TRBJ2-7, with no clear D. Sequenced sample: central memory CD4+ T cells from blood. The CDR3 protein is CASSVGNKQYF. CDR3 sequence (DNA): TGTGCCAGCAGTGTAGGGAATAAGCAGTACTTC.